This TCR beta chain was recovered during a study of T cell responses to AZD1222 COVID-19 vaccine. The table came from immunoSEQ multiplex PCR; TCRdb's copy has only in-frame clones and leaves some out. The sample includes tens of thousands of clones, around 89% seen only once; the top ten take around an eighth. The CDR3 has 13 residues. CDR1 is SGHRS and CDR2 is YFSETQ in the germline V gene. The ends were cut back, 7 bases at V and 3 bases at J, with 14 bases in the middle. The table lists this clone with a count of one. The sequencing used peripheral blood, collected 28 days after the second AZD1222 dose. This chain uses TRBV5-1 with TRBJ2-7; a weak D match, TRBD2 (5 bases). The sequence derives from an adult who received the AZD1222 COVID-19 vaccine. The CDR3 loop reads CASRQEGDYEQYF. In DNA, the CDR3 is TGCGCCAGCCGGCAAGAGGGAGACTACGAGCAGTACTTC.